This T cell receptor (beta chain) was sequenced in a study of blood T cell repertoires in COVID-19. In the study overall: The samples span acute and convalescent COVID-19 from the United States, Italy and Spain.

Only in-frame clones appear in the TCRdb table, and some are missing; sequencing was by immunoSEQ multiplex PCR. This sample has about 200,000 clones, with 65% to 85% found just once. This CDR3 has 12 amino acids. The germline CDR1 and CDR2 sequences are SGHAT and FQNNGV. Trimming pared 5 bases from V and 0 bases from J, leaving 5 bases between. V and J are TRBV11-2 and TRBJ2-7, with D unresolved. Sequenced material: peripheral blood. The sequence derives from a woman older than 75 with acute or convalescent COVID-19. CDR3 in amino acids: CASSASSYEQYF. Here the CDR3 DNA reads TGTGCCAGCAGCGCGAGCTCCTACGAGCAGTACTTC.